This entry is about one T cell receptor beta chain. This specimen belongs to a study of blood T cell repertoires in COVID-19. With 9 bases clipped from V and 4 bases from J, the junction kept 13 bases outside the gene matches. The length of the CDR3 is 15 residues. Germline V gene lookup returns CDR1 LNHDA and CDR2 SQIVND (reference sequence). Generated by immunoSEQ multiplex PCR, the TCRdb table keeps only in-frame clones and is missing some. The sample yields about 210,000 clones, roughly 91% seen once. This receptor was identified in a man aged 25 to 45 in a cohort exposed to, infected with or recovered from COVID-19 (not recorded which). Source material: PBMCs or T cells enriched from blood (not recorded which). The chain recombines TRBV19 with TRBJ1-1; TRBD1 agrees at 8 bases. The chain's CDR3 is CASTGDRRGATEAFF. The CDR3 DNA reads TGTGCCAGCACTGGGGACAGGAGAGGGGCCACTGAAGCTTTCTTT.